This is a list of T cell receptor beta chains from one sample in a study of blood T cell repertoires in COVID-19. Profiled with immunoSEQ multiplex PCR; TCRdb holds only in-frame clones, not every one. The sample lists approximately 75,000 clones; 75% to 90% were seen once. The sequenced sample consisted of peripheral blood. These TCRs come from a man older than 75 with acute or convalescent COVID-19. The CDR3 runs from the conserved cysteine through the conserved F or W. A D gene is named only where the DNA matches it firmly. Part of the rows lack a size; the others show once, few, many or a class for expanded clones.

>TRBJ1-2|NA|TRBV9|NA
CASTPPDLFYGYTF
TGTGCCAGCACCCCCCCGGACTTGTTCTATGGCTACACCTTC
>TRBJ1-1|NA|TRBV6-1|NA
CASSESGGIGTEAFF
TGTGCCAGCAGTGAATCCGGGGGGATAGGAACTGAAGCTTTCTTT
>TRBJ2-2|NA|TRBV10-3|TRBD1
CAISERQGAITGELFF
TGTGCCATCAGTGAGAGACAGGGGGCAATCACCGGGGAGCTGTTTTTT
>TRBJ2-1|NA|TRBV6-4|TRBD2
CATSGLAGGSEQFF
TGTGCCACCTCGGGACTAGCGGGAGGATCTGAGCAGTTCTTC
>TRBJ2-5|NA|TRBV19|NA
CASSTGVKETQYF
TGTGCCAGTAGTACAGGGGTTAAAGAGACCCAGTACTTC
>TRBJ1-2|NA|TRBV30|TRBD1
CAWSSTGYYGYTF
TGTGCCTGGAGTTCGACAGGGTACTATGGCTACACCTTC
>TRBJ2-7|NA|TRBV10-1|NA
CASSDYQADSEQYF
TGCGCCAGCAGCGACTACCAAGCAGATAGCGAGCAGTACTTC
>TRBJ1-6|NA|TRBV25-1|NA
CASSEYTGISPLHF
TGTGCCAGCAGTGAATATACAGGGATCTCACCCCTCCACTTT
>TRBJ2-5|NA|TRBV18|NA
CASSPRSQLGQETQYF
TGTGCCAGCTCACCAAGGTCACAGTTGGGCCAAGAGACCCAGTACTTC
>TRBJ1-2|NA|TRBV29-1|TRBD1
CSAKDRVDYGYTF
TGCAGCGCAAAAGACAGGGTGGACTATGGCTACACCTTC
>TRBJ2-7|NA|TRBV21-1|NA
CASSKVGPYEQYF
TGTGCCAGCAGCAAAGTTGGCCCCTACGAGCAGTACTTC
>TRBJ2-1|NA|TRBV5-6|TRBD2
CASSLYIAGANEQFF
TGTGCCAGCAGCTTGTACATAGCGGGAGCGAATGAGCAGTTCTTC
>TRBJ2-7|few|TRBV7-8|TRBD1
CASSQGQINYEQYF
TGTGCCAGCAGCCAGGGACAGATAAACTACGAGCAGTACTTC
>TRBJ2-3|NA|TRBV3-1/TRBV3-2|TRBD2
CASSQSTSGSTDTQYF
TGTGCCAGCAGCCAATCGACTAGCGGGAGCACAGATACGCAGTATTTT
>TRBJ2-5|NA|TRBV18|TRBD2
CASSRGLAGGNTYQETQYF
TGTGCCAGCTCACGAGGACTAGCGGGGGGCAACACGTACCAAGAGACCCAGTACTTC
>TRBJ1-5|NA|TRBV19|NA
CASSIREVQPQHF
TGTGCCAGTAGTATTCGGGAAGTTCAGCCCCAGCATTTT
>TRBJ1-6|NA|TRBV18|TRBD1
CASSPSTGGYNSPLHF
TGTGCCAGCTCACCTTCGACAGGGGGTTATAATTCACCCCTCCACTTT
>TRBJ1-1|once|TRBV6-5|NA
CASSPEMNTEAFF
TGTGCCAGCAGTCCTGAGATGAACACTGAAGCTTTCTTT
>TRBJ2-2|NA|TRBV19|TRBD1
CASIFRTGSTGELFF
TGTGCCAGTATTTTCCGGACAGGGTCCACCGGGGAGCTGTTTTTT
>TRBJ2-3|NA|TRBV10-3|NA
CAIGGTSAGDTQYF
TGTGCCATCGGAGGGACCTCTGCAGGAGATACGCAGTATTTT
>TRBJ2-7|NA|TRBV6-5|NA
CASSYFSPEISYEQYF
TGTGCCAGCAGTTACTTTAGCCCAGAGATCTCCTACGAGCAGTACTTC
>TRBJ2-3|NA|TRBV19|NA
CASSLPTGRDTDTQYF
TGTGCCAGTAGTCTCCCGACAGGGCGGGACACAGATACGCAGTATTTT
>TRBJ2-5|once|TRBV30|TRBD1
CAWSVMVRGQKQETQYF
TGTGCCTGGAGTGTAATGGTCAGGGGGCAGAAACAAGAGACCCAGTACTTC
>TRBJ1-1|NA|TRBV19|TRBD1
CAMRQGTNTEAFF
TGTGCCATGAGACAGGGGACGAACACTGAAGCTTTCTTT
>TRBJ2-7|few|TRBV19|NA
CASSPPGGRMYEQYF
TGTGCCAGTAGTCCTCCGGGCGGGCGAATGTACGAGCAGTACTTC
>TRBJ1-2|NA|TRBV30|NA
CAWSWGEDGYTF
TGTGCCTGGAGTTGGGGGGAGGATGGCTACACCTTC
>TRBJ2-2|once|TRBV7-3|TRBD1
CASSRRTGNTGELFF
TGTGCCAGCAGCCGGAGGACAGGGAACACCGGGGAGCTGTTTTTT
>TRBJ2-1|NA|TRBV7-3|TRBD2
CASSSVLRGWNEQFF
TGTGCCAGCAGCTCCGTTCTGCGGGGGTGGAATGAGCAGTTCTTC
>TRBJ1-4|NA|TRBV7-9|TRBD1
CASSTISDRGHEKLFF
TGTGCCAGCAGCACAATATCGGACAGGGGGCATGAAAAACTGTTTTTT